This record concerns one T cell receptor beta chain sequence. Its target antigen remains unknown. Base-call qualities are not available, and no considerably larger clone is one nucleotide away. This sample was taken from a study of human T cells and chemical hapten exposure (dated by TCRdb to 2020 to 2022). As for the study more broadly: For sensitization, 2% DPC in acetone was applied to an approximately 2 cm by approximately 2 cm area of upper inner arm skin. Throughout the study period of 20 to 25 weeks, patients also received therapeutic DPC doses to the scalp every week. Patch testing was done on the upper back using Finn chambers containing 0.01% DPC, and results were scored after 6 days according to International Contact Dermatitis Research Group standards. The mostly female patient cohort included alopecia areata with under or over 50% scalp involvement, alopecia totalis and alopecia universalis. Libraries were combined into a pool for sequencing, and differences in TCR yield between samples came mainly from small differences in library volumes within the pool. Peripheral blood TCR repertoire changes were tracked in vivo in alopecia patients during primary and secondary sensitization to the hapten diphenylcyclopropenone (DPC). Patient blood was sampled pre-sensitization (week 0) and at 2, 6 and about 24 weeks after DPC sensitization. Twenty-nine alopecia patients gave blood for TCR sequencing at one to four time points (pre-sensitization, 2, 6 and 24 weeks). The study at large found these results: All patients had alopecia, a presumed autoimmune disease, so their immune response might differ from that of healthy individuals. Repeated subsampling changed both the strength of the expansion versus patch-test correlation and the threshold at which the correlation became significant. Patch test score correlated positively with the number of PT1 expanded TCRs, reaching significance at thresholds 8, 16 and 32 but not at 4. No change with DPC sensitization was found in the number of TCRs above 1 in 1000 frequency, and no evidence of global repertoire structure alterations was found. Significantly more large CDR3 similarity clusters were formed by expanded TCRs than by pre-sensitization or healthy control sets, consistent with antigen-driven responses.

The CDR3 numbers 16 residues from cysteine through phenylalanine. Only CDR3 DNA remains: 48 bases, in frame from the first base. Looking up the germline V gene (reference sequence) yields CDR1 DFQATT and CDR2 SNEGSKA. V ends up 4 bases short and J 1 base short, with an unmatched junction base count of 9. The time point label, read with the paper, signifies: pre-sensitization, week 0. Taken with the paper, the label for treatment or condition translates to: therapeutic diphenylcyclopropenone sensitization with weekly scalp DPC. At every patch-test visit, the blood draw took place before the patch test was put on. Patients were considered eligible if aged 18 to 70, diagnosed with alopecia and deemed suitable for DPC therapy, and patients were excluded if pregnant. Total RNA was isolated from unfractionated whole blood collected in Tempus Blood RNA tubes. The library came from RACE. TCRdb shows the sequencer as NextSeq 500. During library preparation, unique molecular identifiers were attached to individual cDNA molecules so that TCRs could be counted in a quantitative, reproducible way. Both TCR alpha and TCR beta chains were sequenced from each blood RNA sample. For the original study's pipeline: A median of about 89,000 TCRs per sample was observed, with a range of roughly 23,224 to 750,000. The Decombinator software suite was used to annotate the V, J and CDR3 of the TCR reads. Every sample was subsampled to the same number of TCRs (28,000) for the PS versus PT1 abundance plots. TCRs were defined as expanded if absent before sensitization and observed at least eight times at the 2-week time point. TCRdb reprocessing: public reads trimmed at Q25 with fastp, clones called with MiXCR, in-frame beta chains kept. Every distinct CDR3 protein forms one entry, paired with its most common genes and DNA. The V and J calls and clone size come from TCRdb's table, not from the authors' own analysis. The sample table contains 30,000 to 40,000 distinct CDR3 sequences; only one count was recorded for 7.5% to 8% of them. Clones ranked in the top ten supply 1.3% of the sample.

Specimen: whole blood, collected in connection with sensitization to the hapten diphenylcyclopropenone (DPC). The sequence derives from a woman aged 45-65 years with alopecia areata. Some clones in this sample may be carry-over from other donors' samples. The chain joins TRBV20-1 to TRBJ2-1; 8 bases in the middle match TRBD2. The base sequence is TGCAGTGCTACTCGCAGCGGGAGTCGATCCTACAATGAGCAGTTCTTC. This is translated as CSATRSGSRSYNEQFF.